This T cell receptor (beta chain) is from a study of Ad26.COV2.S vaccination and SARS-CoV-2 variants (dated by TCRdb to the early 2020s). General notes on the study: Donors in the vaccine arm were drawn from COV1001, a multicentre, randomized, double-blind, placebo-controlled phase I-IIa trial testing Ad26.COV2.S in healthy adults. Dosing of Ad26.COV2.S was intramuscular, at either 5x10^10 or 1x10^11 viral particles, delivered as one shot or as two shots spaced 56 days apart. TCRbeta repertoire sequencing served as the tool for gauging how specific and how broad the SARS-CoV-2-reactive T cell receptors were following Ad26.COV2.S vaccination. A total of approximately 30 samples were included in the TCR-sequenced set, comprising 19 Ad26.COV2.S vaccine recipients, 5 placebo recipients and 8 SARS-CoV-2 convalescent individuals. Trial participants were randomized into five groups of five, in which low-dose or high-dose Ad26.COV2.S was given once or twice, or placebo was given on both occasions. Investigators did not know the trial group allocation while performing experiments and assessing outcomes. What the research found in general, with its limitations: Non-spike TCR breadth was comparable between vaccine and placebo recipients, consistent with the vaccine containing only spike. Higher spike-specific TCR breadth was observed in Ad26.COV2.S recipients than in placebo recipients (P = 0.0014). The authors noted that total T cell responses may have been underestimated by the TCR breadth and depth analyses. The study was not powered for comparison of responses between vaccine doses or regimens. After vaccination, substantial breadth of spike-specific CD8+ and CD4+ T cell responses was reported.

The CDR3 goes from the cysteine to the phenylalanine over 15 residues. CDR3 DNA only is kept here, 45 bases in frame from base 1. The germline V gene yields SNHLY for CDR1 and FYNNEI for CDR2. Trimming removed 1 base from V and 7 bases from J, leaving 13 bases between the germline ends. Note on this clone: Its antigen is not yet known. No clone much larger than this one lies a single base away; base qualities are absent.

The immunoSEQ Assay was the method used to sequence TCRbeta CDR3 regions. After extraction, genomic DNA underwent amplification by bias-controlled multiplex PCR, followed by high-throughput sequencing. Per the authors' processing: Collapsing and filtering of sequences were performed to quantify the absolute abundance of each unique TCRbeta CDR3 region. Usable DNA was measured by amplifying reference genes present in all nucleated cells, and TCRbeta template counts were normalized to that usable DNA to estimate T cell fraction. Repertoire TCRs were annotated as SARS-CoV-2-specific when V gene, CDR3 amino acid sequence and J gene were exactly matched to a known reactive TCR set. MIRA supplied the reference SARS-CoV-2 TCR set, which was filtered for enrichment in COVID-19-positive ImmuneCODE repertoires so that public or cross-reactive TCRs were removed. Using the MIRA antigens, annotated TCRs were further analysed by specific ORF or by position within an ORF. Depth was the summed frequency of annotated unique rearrangements, while breadth was defined as annotated unique rearrangements over total unique productive rearrangements. Two-sided Wilcoxon rank-sum tests were used to compare TCR breadth between groups. Here the immuneACCESS table is served through TCRdb, limited to in-frame sequences with V and J called. Missing clones are a known gap in these copies; in checked studies unresolved V genes cover under half, and the rest lacks a known reason. D and trimming were read from the DNA, whereas the V and J calls and clone size are those reported in that table. This sample gives hundreds of thousands of clones in total; 80% to 95% of them show up just once. The top ten hold 12% of the sample.

Sample treatment or condition, as interpreted from the label and publication: 19 received Ad26.COV2.S at low or high dose, single or two shots; 5 received placebo; per-sample allocation not given. Repertoires of vaccine and placebo recipients were sequenced from samples taken on day 63 after the first injection. Between 29 July and 7 August 2020, Cohort 1b enrolled 25 adults aged 18-55 years at one site in Boston, USA. Ad26.COV2.S was a replication-incompetent adenovirus type 26 vector that expressed a prefusion-stabilized SARS-CoV-2 spike protein derived from the original Wuhan strain. The clonotype comes from a person aged 18-65 years who received the Ad26.COV2.S COVID-19 vaccine or a placebo. The source material was peripheral blood, sampled in a trial of Ad26.COV2.S vaccine versus placebo. This chain is built from TRBV2 and TRBJ2-2, with an unclear D gene assignment. The CDR3 region has the sequence CASSEVPGLGGELFF. The sequence in DNA is TGTGCCAGCAGTGAAGTACCCGGTTTGGGCGGGGAGCTGTTTTTT.